This entry concerns a single T cell receptor beta chain. The authors' processing: Nucleated cell counts were estimated from reference gene primer amplification. Some clones are missing from TCRdb's copy, which holds only in-frame ones; the method was immunoSEQ multiplex PCR. The DNA was the basis for D and trimming; V, J and clone size are from that table. The repertoire consists of under 250,000 clones, with around 90% occurring once and the leading ten covering around 6.9%. The data are from a study of blood T cell repertoires in COVID-19. Overall study context: Researchers got acute and convalescent COVID-19 samples from the United States, Italy and Spain. Sources were T cells, B-cell-depleted T cells, or PBMCs; the material itself was cDNA or gDNA.

CDR3 length: 14 amino acids. The germline gives CDR1 SQVTM, CDR2 ANQGSEA. V lost 5 bases, J lost 0 bases, and 14 bases lay in between. V and J are TRBV29-1 and TRBJ2-7; maybe TRBD1 (6 bases). This clonotype was sampled from a man in his fifties or sixties who had recovered from COVID-19. The specimen was peripheral blood. The CDR3 sequence is CSVSRQVSSYEQYF. The CDR3 DNA reads TGCAGCGTTTCCCGACAGGTTAGCTCCTACGAGCAGTACTTC.